This TCR beta chain is drawn from a study of blood T cell repertoires in COVID-19. Background on the study: Spain, Italy and the United States supplied samples that represented acute and convalescent COVID-19. PBMCs, B-cell-depleted T cells, or T cells were the source of the cDNA or gDNA that made up the material.

The CDR3 extends over 13 amino acids. Trimming took off 0 bases at V and 3 bases at J, with 8 bases between the two ends. In germline, CDR1 is GTSNPN, CDR2 SVGIG (reference sequence). In the study's own analysis: Estimates of nucleated cell counts were drawn from the amplification of reference gene primers. Libraries were prepared by immunoSEQ multiplex PCR; TCRdb keeps only in-frame clonotypes and omits some of them. V and J calls and clone size are as listed in that table; D and trimming were resolved from the DNA. The sample shows around 99,000 clones, about three quarters of them seen only once. Sequencing was performed on peripheral blood. The TCR sequence derives from a man aged 50-59 years who had recovered from COVID-19. This chain connects TRBV30 to TRBJ1-2; D is undetermined. The CDR3 sequence is CAWSVQTHYGYTF. CDR3 bases: TGTGCCTGGAGTGTACAGACACACTATGGCTACACCTTC.